This is a list of T cell receptor beta chains from one sample in a study of T cell responses to AZD1222 COVID-19 vaccine. Libraries were prepared by immunoSEQ multiplex PCR; TCRdb keeps only in-frame clonotypes and omits some of them. This sample has 80,000 to 100,000 clones; roughly 90% occur once, and the top ten carry under 8.5%. The sample consisted of peripheral blood, taken on day 0 of AZD1222 vaccination. These receptors came from an adult in good health. CDR3s include the opening cysteine and the closing phenylalanine or tryptophan. Fields, in order: CDR3 DNA, CDR3 protein, J gene, V gene, clone size, D gene. A D gene is named only where the DNA matches it firmly. Clone size is stated in some rows and not others, as once, few, many or a class when expanded.

TGTGCCACCAGTGATCCCTCACCCGGCGATGGCTACACCTTC,CATSDPSPGDGYTF,TRBJ1-2,TRBV24-1,NA,NA
TGTGCCAGCGAGGGAGGGAGCAGAGATACGCAGTATTTT,CASEGGSRDTQYF,TRBJ2-3,TRBV9,NA,TRBD2
TGTGCCAGCAGCTCCGGACGGGAAAATTACGAGCAGTACTTC,CASSSGRENYEQYF,TRBJ2-7,TRBV27,NA,NA
TGTGCCAGCAGCGCAAGGACGGGCGGTTATGAGCAGTTCTTC,CASSARTGGYEQFF,TRBJ2-1,TRBV9,NA,NA
TGTGCCAGCAGTGGCAGGGGAGAAGAGACCCAGTACTTC,CASSGRGEETQYF,TRBJ2-5,TRBV5-4,few,NA
TGTGCCAGCAAAGCCGGGACGGTTTCCTACGAGCAGTACTTC,CASKAGTVSYEQYF,TRBJ2-7,TRBV6-6,NA,NA
TGTGCCAGCAGTTACGAGTCCGGGGCTGAAGCTTTCTTT,CASSYESGAEAFF,TRBJ1-1,TRBV6-5,NA,NA
TGCGCCAGCAGCTTGGGGGAGGGGCACGAGCAGTACTTC,CASSLGEGHEQYF,TRBJ2-7,TRBV5-1,NA,TRBD2
TGCGCCAGCAGCTTGGGACAAAACACCGGGGAGCTGTTTTTT,CASSLGQNTGELFF,TRBJ2-2,TRBV5-1,once,NA
TGTGCCAGCTCACCGACTAGCGATGAGCAGTTCTTC,CASSPTSDEQFF,TRBJ2-1,TRBV18,NA,TRBD2
TGCAGCGTGGGGGGGACAGGGTCTATTGGCTACACCTTC,CSVGGTGSIGYTF,TRBJ1-2,TRBV29-1,NA,TRBD1
TGCGCCAGCAGCAACCAGGGGGGAGATACTGAAGCTTTCTTT,CASSNQGGDTEAFF,TRBJ1-1,TRBV5-1,few,TRBD1
TGTGCCAGTAGTATAGCTTGGGCAGGGGGCAGGCAGCCCCAGCATTTT,CASSIAWAGGRQPQHF,TRBJ1-5,TRBV19,NA,TRBD1
TGTGCCAGCAGCTTACAGCGGGAGGCGAAGACCTTC,CASSLQREAKTF,TRBJ1-2,TRBV7-3,NA,NA
TGTGCCAGTAGTATCCCAGGGGCCCATAGCAATCAGCCCCAGCATTTT,CASSIPGAHSNQPQHF,TRBJ1-5,TRBV19,NA,NA
TGCGCCAGCAGCTTCGGGCAGGGTGGACCTGAAGCTTTCTTT,CASSFGQGGPEAFF,TRBJ1-1,TRBV5-1,few,NA
TGTGCCAGCAGCTTATCCGGGACTAGCGGGAGGGCCCTGGAGACCCAGTACTTC,CASSLSGTSGRALETQYF,TRBJ2-5,TRBV7-6,NA,TRBD2
TGCGCCAGCAGTCAATCCTGGGAGGACTGGAACGAGCAGTACTTC,CASSQSWEDWNEQYF,TRBJ2-7,TRBV23-1,NA,NA
TGTGCCAGCAGTTACTCGCAGGCCAGCACTGAAGCTTTCTTT,CASSYSQASTEAFF,TRBJ1-1,TRBV6-5,NA,NA
TGTGCCAGCAGCTTAAGGGCAGGGGGAAAGGAGACCCAGTACTTC,CASSLRAGGKETQYF,TRBJ2-5,TRBV7-2,few,TRBD1
TGTGCCAGCGGAAAGGGACAGGGCTCGGGAGGGCAGCCCCAGCATTTT,CASGKGQGSGGQPQHF,TRBJ1-5,TRBV3-1/TRBV3-2,NA,TRBD1
TGTGCCAGCAGCCGGGGGCTAGAAACAGATACGCAGTATTTT,CASSRGLETDTQYF,TRBJ2-3,TRBV7-3,NA,NA
TGTGCCAGCAGCAGCAGCCCCCTCTCCGACAGGGGTGTGGGGAACACCATATATTTT,CASSSSPLSDRGVGNTIYF,TRBJ1-3,TRBV7-9,NA,TRBD1
TGTGCCAGCACAGACAGGGCAGACTATGGCTACACCTTC,CASTDRADYGYTF,TRBJ1-2,TRBV2,once,TRBD1
TGTGCCAGCAGCTTCACCGGGACCCCTAATGAAAAACTGTTTTTT,CASSFTGTPNEKLFF,TRBJ1-4,TRBV7-6,NA,NA
TGTGCCACCAGCAGAGATCTGGCGCGGGGCACCGGGGAGCTGTTTTTT,CATSRDLARGTGELFF,TRBJ2-2,TRBV15,few,NA
TGTGCCAGCAGTCCCGGGTCTCAAGAGACCCAGTACTTC,CASSPGSQETQYF,TRBJ2-5,TRBV7-3,NA,NA
TGTGCCAGCAGTCTAGCGGCAGATTCTGGAAACACCATATATTTT,CASSLAADSGNTIYF,TRBJ1-3,TRBV6-5,NA,NA
TGTGCCAGCAGCGTAGGGCCCGGGACAGAAGCACCATACTCCTACAATGAGCAGTTCTTC,CASSVGPGTEAPYSYNEQFF,TRBJ2-1,TRBV9,once,TRBD1
TGTGCCAGCAGCCCAAGGGACAGTTTAAATGGCTACACCTTC,CASSPRDSLNGYTF,TRBJ1-2,TRBV5-6,NA,TRBD1
TGTGCCAGCAGCTTAGCCTTTCGGGACAGAGGAAACTCACCCCTCCACTTT,CASSLAFRDRGNSPLHF,TRBJ1-6,TRBV7-2,NA,TRBD1
TGTGCCAGCAGCCCATCTAGAATGGGCGACGAGCAGTACTTC,CASSPSRMGDEQYF,TRBJ2-7,TRBV7-2,NA,NA
TGCGCCAGCGGGGGATACGACACTGAAGCTTTCTTT,CASGGYDTEAFF,TRBJ1-1,TRBV4-1,NA,NA
TGTGCCAGCAGCTTCAACGCTTACAATGAGCAGTTCTTC,CASSFNAYNEQFF,TRBJ2-1,TRBV11-3,NA,NA
TGTGCCAGTACCTCCGGGAGTTTGTCCCAGCATTTT,CASTSGSLSQHF,TRBJ1-5,TRBV19,NA,NA
TGTGCCAGCAGTTACTCACCAGGGAACTACAATGAGCAGTTCTTC,CASSYSPGNYNEQFF,TRBJ2-1,TRBV6-2/TRBV6-3,NA,NA
TGTGCCAGCAGTTCCCCGCGGGGCTCCTACAATGAGCAGTTCTTC,CASSSPRGSYNEQFF,TRBJ2-1,TRBV11-3,NA,NA
TGTGCCAGCTCACCACCCGGGGATGCTGAAAAACTGTTTTTT,CASSPPGDAEKLFF,TRBJ1-4,TRBV18,NA,NA
TGCGCCAGCAACCCGGAAGGGCGGGCGGCCTCGTTTTTGATCAGGCAGTATTTT,CASNPEGRAASFLIRQYF,TRBJ2-3,TRBV5-1,NA,NA
TGTGCCAGCAGGACGGGTGGCGGCAATGAGCAGTTCTTC,CASRTGGGNEQFF,TRBJ2-1,TRBV12-3/TRBV12-4,NA,NA
TGTGCCAGCAGCAGAACAGGGGTCGGGGGTCAGCCCCAGCATTTT,CASSRTGVGGQPQHF,TRBJ1-5,TRBV6-5,few,TRBD1
TGTGCCAGCAGCCGAATGGGTGTTGGATACGAGCAGTACTTC,CASSRMGVGYEQYF,TRBJ2-7,TRBV7-9,NA,NA
TGTGCCAGCAGCTCTCAGGGGGCTAGTGCAGATACGCAGTATTTT,CASSSQGASADTQYF,TRBJ2-3,TRBV7-9,NA,TRBD1
TGTGCCAGCTCACGCAGGGGTCCTAATGAAAAACTGTTTTTT,CASSRRGPNEKLFF,TRBJ1-4,TRBV18,few,NA
TGCAGCGTTAGACGGCCAACTAATGAAAAACTGTTTTTT,CSVRRPTNEKLFF,TRBJ1-4,TRBV29-1,NA,NA
TGTGCCAGCAGTTCAAGCCCCCGCGAGCAGTACTTC,CASSSSPREQYF,TRBJ2-7,TRBV28,NA,NA
TGTGCCAGCAGTGAAACATGGAGCTCCTATAATTCACCCCTCCACTTT,CASSETWSSYNSPLHF,TRBJ1-6,TRBV25-1,NA,NA
TGTGCCAGCACTTTGAACTATGGCTACACCTTC,CASTLNYGYTF,TRBJ1-2,TRBV12-3/TRBV12-4,NA,NA
TGTGCCAGCAGCCCATCTGAGGGGAGGGGGACTGAAGCTTTCTTT,CASSPSEGRGTEAFF,TRBJ1-1,TRBV6-5,once,NA
TGTGCCAGCAGCCAAGATAGGGGCCTAGCGGGAGGAAACTCCTACGAGCAGTACTTC,CASSQDRGLAGGNSYEQYF,TRBJ2-7,TRBV14,NA,TRBD2
TGTGCCAGCAGTCTCGAGGGCAGCGCTAACTATGGCTACACCTTC,CASSLEGSANYGYTF,TRBJ1-2,TRBV9,NA,NA
TGCGCCAGCAGGGCCGGGACAGGGGTTGAAAAACTGTTTTTT,CASRAGTGVEKLFF,TRBJ1-4,TRBV5-1,NA,TRBD1
TGCGCCAGCAGCCAAGTCCCGGGAGGGGTCACAGATACGCAGTATTTT,CASSQVPGGVTDTQYF,TRBJ2-3,TRBV4-1,few,TRBD2
TGCGCCAGCAGTCAATCTGCAGAATCCTACCATTCACCCCTCCACTTT,CASSQSAESYHSPLHF,TRBJ1-6,TRBV23-1,NA,NA
TGTGCCTGGAACCGACTAGCGGGACACACCGGGGAGCTGTTTTTT,CAWNRLAGHTGELFF,TRBJ2-2,TRBV30,NA,TRBD2
TGTGCCAGCAGTTTAAAAGGGTATAGCAATCAGCCCCAGCATTTT,CASSLKGYSNQPQHF,TRBJ1-5,TRBV27,NA,NA
TGTGCCAGCAGTTTGATTAGCGGCAATGAGCAGTTCTTC,CASSLISGNEQFF,TRBJ2-1,TRBV28,NA,NA
TGTGCCAGCAGTGGGACAGGGCGCGCAACTAATGAAAAACTGTTTTTT,CASSGTGRATNEKLFF,TRBJ1-4,TRBV27,NA,TRBD1
TGTGCCAGCAGTGGACAGGCAGCAGTCGAGAAAGCCGAGCAGTACTTC,CASSGQAAVEKAEQYF,TRBJ2-7,TRBV27,NA,TRBD1
TGTGCCACCCCTTGGGAAGGGAACACTGAAGCTTTCTTT,CATPWEGNTEAFF,TRBJ1-1,TRBV6-5,once,NA